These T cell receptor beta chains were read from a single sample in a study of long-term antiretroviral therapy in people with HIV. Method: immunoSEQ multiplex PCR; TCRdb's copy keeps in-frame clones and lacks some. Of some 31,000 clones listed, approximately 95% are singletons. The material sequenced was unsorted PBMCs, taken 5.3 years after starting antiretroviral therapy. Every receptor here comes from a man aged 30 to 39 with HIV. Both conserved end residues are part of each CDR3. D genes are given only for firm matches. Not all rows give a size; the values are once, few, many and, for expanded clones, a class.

TGTGCCATCAGGGATTCACAGGGCGCCTATGGCTACACCTTC | CAIRDSQGAYGYTF | TRBJ1-2 | TRBV10-3 | NA | NA
TGTGCCAGCAGTGATGGAAACAGTGCTAATGAAAAACTGTTTTTT | CASSDGNSANEKLFF | TRBJ1-4 | TRBV2 | NA | few
TGTGCCAGCAGTGACCTGGGTGGTGCGAATGAGCAGTTCTTC | CASSDLGGANEQFF | TRBJ2-1 | TRBV6-4 | NA | NA
TGTGCCAGCAGCCAAAGATCGGGGACTAGCGGGAGAGGTGAGCAGTTCTTC | CASSQRSGTSGRGEQFF | TRBJ2-1 | TRBV14 | TRBD2 | NA
TGTGCCAGCTCACCAGAGAGGACAGCCTACAATGAGCAGTTCTTC | CASSPERTAYNEQFF | TRBJ2-1 | TRBV18 | NA | NA
TGTGCCAGCAGCTTAAATCCGGGCAGGACGGGTGGCTACACCTTC | CASSLNPGRTGGYTF | TRBJ1-2 | TRBV7-3 | NA | NA
TGCGCCAGCAGCCAAGATCAGGATCCGGTACTAGCCAAAAACATTCAGTACTTC | CASSQDQDPVLAKNIQYF | TRBJ2-4 | TRBV4-1 | NA | few
TGTGCCAGCAGGATGGGGCGGAGCCTTTACAATGAGCAGTTCTTC | CASRMGRSLYNEQFF | TRBJ2-1 | TRBV5-5 | NA | NA
TGTGCCAGCAGCTCCGGAGGGGGGACAGGTCTCCATGAGCAGTTCTTC | CASSSGGGTGLHEQFF | TRBJ2-1 | TRBV9 | TRBD1 | NA
TGTGCCAGCAGCTTCCCCACAGGGGACTACAATGAGCAGTTCTTC | CASSFPTGDYNEQFF | TRBJ2-1 | TRBV11-2 | TRBD1 | NA
TGTGCCAGCAGCTTAGAGTCCGCCGAAACAGGGCGCTACGAGCAGTACTTC | CASSLESAETGRYEQYF | TRBJ2-7 | TRBV11-2 | NA | once
TGTGCCAGCAGCCTGCCTCGGACAGGGGGCGAAAGCTATGGCTACACCTTC | CASSLPRTGGESYGYTF | TRBJ1-2 | TRBV5-4 | TRBD1 | NA
TGTGCCAGCAGCTTAGTGGAGGTCTCTGGAAACACCATATATTTT | CASSLVEVSGNTIYF | TRBJ1-3 | TRBV7-2 | NA | once
TGTGCCAGCAGTCAAACGGGACTGTCGAACACTGAAGCTTTCTTT | CASSQTGLSNTEAFF | TRBJ1-1 | TRBV28 | NA | NA
TGTGCCAGCAGCGTAGGTCAGGGGGTGGCCAAAAACATTCAGTACTTC | CASSVGQGVAKNIQYF | TRBJ2-4 | TRBV9 | TRBD1 | medium-sized
TGTGCCAGCAGCTCCCTCTCCGGGGGGGGCCCCGGGGAGCTGTTTTTT | CASSSLSGGGPGELFF | TRBJ2-2 | TRBV7-9 | TRBD2 | NA
TGTGCCACCAGCGGGCGGGGGGGTAGCAATCAGCCCCAGCATTTT | CATSGRGGSNQPQHF | TRBJ1-5 | TRBV15 | NA | NA
TGTGCCAGCGGAACTCAGGGTAGTGAAAAACTGTTTTTT | CASGTQGSEKLFF | TRBJ1-4 | TRBV11-2 | NA | NA
TGCGCCAGCAGCCAAGACCACGCGGCAGGGCGCGGTGGCTACACCTTC | CASSQDHAAGRGGYTF | TRBJ1-2 | TRBV4-3 | NA | once
TGTGCCAGCAGTGACCGGGGGTCCACAGATACGCAGTATTTT | CASSDRGSTDTQYF | TRBJ2-3 | TRBV6-1 | NA | NA
TGTGCCAGCAGCTCTTTGACCGGCGGAGGCAACTATGGCTACACCTTC | CASSSLTGGGNYGYTF | TRBJ1-2 | TRBV5-4 | NA | NA
TGTGCTAGCAGCCCAGGACAGGGCGGTCTCGAGCAGTACTTC | CASSPGQGGLEQYF | TRBJ2-7 | TRBV7-7 | TRBD1 | NA
TGCGCCAGCAGCCACGAGCGTCCGCCGAAGGATTCGATAAGATACAATGAGCAGTTCTTC | CASSHERPPKDSIRYNEQFF | TRBJ2-1 | TRBV4-3 | NA | NA
TGTGCCAGCAGTGAAGGCGGGGGCAGGTACAATGAGCAGTTCTTC | CASSEGGGRYNEQFF | TRBJ2-1 | TRBV6-1 | NA | NA
TGCGCCAGCAGTCTTGAGGGCTGGTATAATTCACCCCTCCACTTT | CASSLEGWYNSPLHF | TRBJ1-6 | TRBV23-1 | NA | NA